This T cell receptor (beta chain) was identified during a study of blood T cell repertoires in COVID-19. Seattle's enrolled individuals joined amid active infection and were then monitored longitudinally. In the source study's methods: Using reference gene primer amplification, nucleated cell counts were estimated. Generated by immunoSEQ multiplex PCR, the TCRdb table keeps only in-frame clones and is missing some. From that table come the V and J calls and clone size; the DNA was used to work out D and trimming. This table holds 200,000 to 300,000 clones, around 84% found once. The sample was peripheral blood. The sequence was collected from a woman in her sixties with COVID-19, enrolled during active disease.

CDR3 protein: CASSQTGVGNSPLHF. CDR3 bases: TGTGCCAGCAGTCAAACAGGGGTGGGAAATTCACCCCTCCACTTT. The chain links TRBV6-5 to TRBJ1-6, with 7 bases fitting TRBD1. V was clipped by 5 bases and J by 7 bases; unmatched bases: 8. This CDR3 is 15 amino acids long. CDR1 is MNHEY and CDR2 is SVGAGI in the germline V gene.